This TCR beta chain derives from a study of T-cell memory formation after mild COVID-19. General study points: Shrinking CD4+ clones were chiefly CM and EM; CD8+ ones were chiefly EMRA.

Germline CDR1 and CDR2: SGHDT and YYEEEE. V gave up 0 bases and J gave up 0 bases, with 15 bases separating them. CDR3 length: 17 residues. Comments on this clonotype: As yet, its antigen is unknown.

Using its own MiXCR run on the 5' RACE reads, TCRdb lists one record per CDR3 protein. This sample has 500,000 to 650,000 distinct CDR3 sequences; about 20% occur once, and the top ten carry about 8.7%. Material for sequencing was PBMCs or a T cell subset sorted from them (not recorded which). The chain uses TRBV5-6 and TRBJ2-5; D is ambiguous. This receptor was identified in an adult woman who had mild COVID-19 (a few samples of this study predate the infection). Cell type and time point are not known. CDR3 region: CASSLESSATYQETQYF. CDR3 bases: TGTGCCAGCAGCTTGGAGTCGTCAGCTACGTACCAAGAGACCCAGTACTTC.